This TCR beta chain was recorded in a study of T cell responses to AZD1222 COVID-19 vaccine. Libraries were prepared by immunoSEQ multiplex PCR; TCRdb keeps only in-frame clonotypes and omits some of them. There are more than 150,000 clones in the sample; about nine tenths occur only once, and 1.8% lies in the top ten. Germline-derived CDR1 and CDR2 are DFQATT and SNEGSKA (reference sequence). Trimming shortened V by 3 bases and J by 7 bases, and 12 bases separated the two germline ends. This CDR3 is 13 amino acids long. Findings of the study overall: Breadth and depth of Spike-specific TCRs rose after two AZD1222 doses. Repertoires were obtained only post-peak T cell response.

A remark on this clone: Its specificity is not known.

The rearrangement links TRBV20-1 to TRBJ2-2; no firm D call. This receptor was taken from an adult in good health. Source: peripheral blood, taken on day 0 of AZD1222 vaccination. The CDR3 DNA follows: TGCAGTGCTAGTAAAAGTGATGGCGGGGAGCTGTTTTTT. Translated, it gives CSASKSDGGELFF.